These 16 T cell receptor beta chains were sequenced from one sample in a study of blood T cell repertoires in COVID-19. Clones were sequenced by immunoSEQ multiplex PCR, and TCRdb holds only the in-frame ones, with some missing. Of under 500,000 clones in the sample, 70% to 90% were seen once. The sequenced sample was PBMCs or T cells enriched from blood (not recorded which). These TCRs come from a woman younger than 30 with acute COVID-19.

This clone came up once. The rearrangement links TRBV3-1 (or the pseudogene TRBV3-2) to TRBJ2-5, with 10 nucleotides matching TRBD2. Germline CDR1 reads LGHDT; CDR2 reads YNNKEL (reference sequence). This CDR3 comprises 16 residues. V gave up 0 bases and J gave up 4 bases; unmatched junction bases: 5. The CDR3 protein is CASSQEAGGPRETQYF. For the CDR3, the DNA is TGTGCCAGCAGCCAAGAAGCGGGGGGGCCGCGAGAGACCCAGTACTTC.

The chain carries TRBV18 and TRBJ2-7, with 9 bases lining up with TRBD2. This CDR3 has 15 amino acids. Looked up from germline, CDR1 is KGHSH and CDR2 is LQKENI. V gave up 4 bases and J gave up 1 base; unmatched junction bases: 5. The CDR3 loop is CASSRGLAGSYEQYF. The CDR3 nucleotides are TGTGCCAGCTCACGGGGGCTAGCGGGATCCTACGAGCAGTACTTC.

The chain carries TRBV11-2 and TRBJ1-6; maybe TRBD1 (5 bases). The length of the CDR3 is 17 residues. Germline V gene sequence: CDR1 SGHAT, CDR2 FQNNGV. V dropped 5 bases and J dropped 10 bases, with 24 bases sitting between them. CDR3 protein: CASSPLPAGVWSSPLHF. In DNA, the CDR3 is TGTGCCAGCAGCCCTCTTCCCGCGGGGGTTTGGAGCTCACCCCTCCACTTT.

This clone has a single count. The chain recombines TRBV2 with TRBJ1-5; no clear D. Trimming took 1 base from V and 0 from J, leaving 16 bases between them. This CDR3 is 18 amino acids long. The germline gives CDR1 SNHLY, CDR2 FYNNEI. CDR3 in amino acids: CASSEVTGGLYSNQPQHF. CDR3 in DNA: TGTGCCAGCAGTGAAGTTACCGGAGGCCTTTATAGCAATCAGCCCCAGCATTTT.

This chain joins TRBV19 and TRBJ2-2; 15 nucleotides match TRBD2. V lost 7 bases, J lost 4 bases, and 10 bases stayed unmatched. Germline V CDR1 and CDR2: LNHDA, SQIVND (reference sequence). This CDR3 has 18 residues. The CDR3 sequence is CASTTPGLAGGSTGELFF. DNA of the CDR3: TGTGCCAGTACCACCCCGGGACTAGCGGGGGGAAGCACCGGGGAGCTGTTTTTT.

The chain couples TRBV10-1 to TRBJ2-2; TRBD1 matches 11 bases. The CDR3 has 15 amino acids. J gave up 4 bases and V 6 bases, and 4 bases lay outside the gene matches. From germline, CDR1 is WNHNN and CDR2 SYGVQD (reference sequence). Here the CDR3 DNA reads TGCGCCAGCAGATCCGGGACAGGGGGCACCGGGGAGCTGTTTTTT. Protein: CASRSGTGGTGELFF.

The chain links TRBV6-5 to TRBJ2-7; D unclear. Germline lookup yields CDR1 MNHEY and CDR2 SVGAGI. CDR3 length: 15 residues. Trimming pared 6 bases from V and 2 bases from J, leaving 17 bases between. This chain's CDR3 is CASRVGAGAAYEQYF. The CDR3, as DNA: TGTGCCAGCAGGGTGGGTGCAGGTGCCGCCTACGAGCAGTACTTC.

This clone was picked up one time. The chain recombines TRBV9 with TRBJ2-7; no clear D. V was shortened by 3 bases and J by 4 bases, with 8 bases between the two germline ends. CDR1 and CDR2 from the germline V gene are SGDLS and YYNGEE. The CDR3 sequence is 12 residues long. The DNA for the CDR3 is TGTGCCAGCAGCGCTTTCGGGTACGAGCAGTACTTC. Translating it yields CASSAFGYEQYF.

J is TRBJ2-1 and V is TRBV19; 10 bases map to TRBD2. The trim removed 3 bases at V and 3 bases at J, leaving 11 bases unmatched. The germline V gene encodes CDR1 LNHDA and CDR2 SQIVND (reference sequence). The CDR3 extends over 18 amino acids. DNA for the CDR3: TGTGCCAGTAGTATCGCCCTAGCGGGAGATCGGCTCTACAATGAGCAGTTCTTC. As protein: CASSIALAGDRLYNEQFF.

This clone showed up just once. The chain couples TRBV11-2 to TRBJ2-2; 8 bases line up with TRBD2. The V gene end was trimmed by 5 bases and the J gene end by 2 bases; junction bases not matched to a gene: 10. The CDR3 runs 17 residues. The germline V gene has CDR1 SGHAT and CDR2 FQNNGV. CDR3: CASSHVPGGSNTGELFF. The CDR3 DNA is TGTGCCAGCAGCCACGTGCCGGGGGGGAGCAACACCGGGGAGCTGTTTTTT.

The rearrangement joins TRBV11-2 to TRBJ1-6; 8 nucleotides agree with TRBD1. Germline loops: CDR1 SGHAT, CDR2 FQNNGV. The CDR3 loop spans 17 amino acids. Unmatched junction bases numbered 2, after V lost 1 base and J lost 0 bases. The CDR3 spells CASSLGTGSSYNSPLHF. In DNA, the CDR3 is TGTGCCAGCAGCTTAGGGACAGGGAGCTCCTATAATTCACCCCTCCACTTT.

The CDR3 nucleotides are TGTGCCAGCAGTGAAACAGGGCCGACCTATGGCTACACCTTC. Protein product: CASSETGPTYGYTF. The chain links TRBV2 to TRBJ1-2, with D possibly matching TRBD1 (6 bases). Deletions cut 2 bases from V and 4 bases from J, with 11 bases between. This CDR3 is 14 amino acids long. Germline CDR1 and CDR2: SNHLY and FYNNEI.

This clone was recorded only once. The chain is built from TRBV2 and TRBJ2-4; 9 bases are a match to TRBD2. The junction had 9 bases not matched to a gene; V was cut back by 8 bases and J by 10 bases. CDR3 size: 13 residues. Germline CDR1 SNHLY, CDR2 FYNNEI. Written as DNA, the CDR3 is TGTGCCAGCGCGGTAGCGGGAGTGGGGATTCAGTACTTC. Its translation: CASAVAGVGIQYF.

The rearrangement joins TRBV25-1 to TRBJ2-1; 9 nucleotides line up with TRBD1. CDR3 size: 15 residues. V lost 6 bases to trimming and J lost 2 bases; unmatched junction nucleotides: 5. Germline V gene sequence: CDR1 MGHDK, CDR2 SYGVNS. The CDR3 bases are TGTGCCAGCAGGCCCGGGACAGGGCCCTACAATGAGCAGTTCTTC. Protein sequence: CASRPGTGPYNEQFF.

V gene TRBV28 combines with J gene TRBJ2-7; 13 bases map to TRBD2. The CDR3 has 18 residues. V lost 5 bases and J lost 6; bases outside the gene matches: 16. Germline CDR1 reads MDHEN; CDR2 reads SYDVKM. The CDR3 loop reads CASSITGLAGLFHSEQYF. The CDR3 DNA reads TGTGCCAGCAGTATCACGGGACTAGCGGGACTCTTTCACTCCGAGCAGTACTTC. The full variable domain, rest sourced from reference TRBV28 and TRBJ2-7, is DVKVTQSSRYLVKRTGEKVFLECVQDMDHENMFWYRQDPGLGLRLIYFSYDVKMKEKGDIPEGYSVSREKKERFSLILESASTNQTSMYLCASSITGLAGLFHSEQYFGPGTRLTVT.

The DNA of the CDR3 is TGCGCCAGCAGCTTGGCCGACCCGGGGGGTCCTTTCAATGAGCAGTTCTTC. Amino acid sequence: CASSLADPGGPFNEQFF. V usage is TRBV5-1 and J usage is TRBJ2-1; 7 bases match TRBD2. This CDR3 comprises 17 residues. Germline lookup yields CDR1 SGHRS and CDR2 YFSETQ. V shed 0 bases and J 6 bases; nucleotides not matched to a gene: 12. Based on the CDR3 plus reference TRBV5-1 and TRBJ2-1, the full variable domain is KAGVTQTPRYLIKTRGQQVTLSCSPISGHRSVSWYQQTPGQGLQFLFEYFSETQRNKGNFPGRFSGRQFSNSRSEMNVSTLELGDSALYLCASSLADPGGPFNEQFFGPGTRLTVL.